These T cell receptor beta chains were read from a single sample in a study of T-cell memory formation after mild COVID-19. TCRdb reprocessed the 5' RACE reads via MiXCR and lists one record per CDR3 protein. This repertoire shows about 440,000 distinct CDR3 sequences, around 18% found once; its top ten account for 7.5% to 10%. The sequenced sample was PBMCs or a T cell subset sorted from them (not recorded which). The receptor set was obtained from an adult woman who had mild COVID-19 (a few samples of this study predate the infection). Cell type and time point are not known. Both conserved end residues are part of each CDR3.

TRBV4-3 | 16 | CASSQVAGPDTGELFF
TRBV4-1 | 15 | CASSPEAGGEYGYTF
TRBV11-2 | 15 | CASSFGQAWGETQYF
TRBV6-5 | 16 | CASSYIGATATDTQYF
TRBV5-1 | 13 | CASSLVGGKEAFF
TRBV18 | 12 | CASSPVDRKLFF
TRBV20-1 | 15 | CSAFRRDRGLHEQYF
TRBV7-9 | 16 | CASSHLPGQGNYGYTF
TRBV3-1 | 12 | CASSQDPYGYTF
TRBV6-6 | 16 | CASRPGLAGSLDTQYF